The 27 T cell receptor beta chains in this list originate from one sample, sequenced in a study of beta chain features in type 1 diabetes. Since all of the isolated RNA was reverse transcribed, expressed TCRB transcripts were what got sequenced. Data came from immunoSEQ multiplex PCR; TCRdb stores just in-frame clones and leaves some out. The sample carries approximately 340,000 clones, about 16% recorded once. The sequenced material came from naive CD4+ T cells from blood. Source of these receptors: a woman between 18 and 29 years old in good health.

J is TRBJ2-1 and V is TRBV23-1, with unresolved D. TRBV23-1 is flagged as an ORF with uncertain function. The CDR3 has 15 amino acids. Trimming left V 2 bases short and J 4 bases short, with 12 bases between. The CDR3 spells CASSQEAAVYNEQFF. DNA for the CDR3: TGCGCCAGCAGTCAAGAGGCTGCCGTTTACAATGAGCAGTTCTTC.

This chain links TRBV30 with TRBJ1-5, with D perhaps TRBD1 (6 bases). The germline gives CDR1 GTSNPN, CDR2 SVGIG (reference sequence). V was pared by 0 bases and J by 4 bases, with 13 bases between. The CDR3 runs to 15 residues. The CDR3 loop reads CAWSVGQGYNQPQHF. The DNA for the CDR3 is TGTGCCTGGAGTGTAGGCCAGGGGTATAATCAGCCCCAGCATTTT.

In its sample, this clone was seen a few times. The chain recombines TRBV18 with TRBJ1-5, with D tentatively TRBD1 (6 bases). V gave up 2 bases and J gave up 5 bases, with 16 bases separating them. The germline CDR1 and CDR2 sequences are KGHSH and LQKENI. The CDR3 covers 16 residues. CDR3 sequence reads: CASSPSNRVGDQPQHF. The CDR3 bases are TGTGCCAGCTCACCATCCAACAGGGTTGGGGATCAGCCCCAGCATTTT.

This clone was counted only a few times. The chain employs TRBV28 and TRBJ2-3, with TRBD2 matching over 11 bases. Germline assignment: CDR1 MDHEN and CDR2 SYDVKM. The CDR3 length is 16 residues. V was pared by 5 bases and J by 6 bases, with 10 bases of the junction left unmatched. The CDR3 nucleotides read TGTGCCAGCAGTCCCCGACTAGCGGGGCCTTCGGATACGCAGTATTTT. Amino acid sequence: CASSPRLAGPSDTQYF.

This clone was found a few times. This rearrangement joins TRBV30 to TRBJ2-5; D is uncertain. CDR3 length: 12 amino acids. Trimming took off 1 base at V and 10 bases at J, with 13 bases between the two ends. CDR1 and CDR2 (germline): GTSNPN, SVGIG (reference sequence). The CDR3 DNA follows: TGTGCCTGGAGTGAAAGCGCTCGGGTCCAGTACTTC. This translates into CAWSESARVQYF.

This clone was detected a few times. The CDR3 here is CASSLDRMDEQFF. CDR3 sequence (DNA): TGCGCCAGCAGCCTAGACAGGATGGATGAGCAGTTCTTC. The rearrangement links TRBV5-1 to TRBJ2-1, with D perhaps matching TRBD1 (6 bases). The CDR3 spans 13 residues. Per germline, CDR1 SGHRS and CDR2 YFSETQ. Trimming took 4 bases from V and 8 from J, leaving 13 bases between them.

The gene calls are TRBV19 and TRBJ1-5, with D possibly TRBD1 on 6 matching bases. V gave up 3 bases and J gave up 0 bases, with 9 bases separating them. The CDR3 is 15 amino acids. Germline V CDR1 and CDR2: LNHDA, SQIVND (reference sequence). The CDR3 DNA sequence: TGTGCCAGTAGTATTGGACAGAGTAGCAATCAGCCCCAGCATTTT. It translates to CASSIGQSSNQPQHF.

This chain connects TRBV7-9 to TRBJ2-7; 7 bases map to TRBD1. Germline CDR1 and CDR2: SEHNR and FQNEAQ (reference sequence). The CDR3 totals 14 residues. The ends lost 5 bases at V and 2 bases at J; junction bases unmatched: 6. CDR3 DNA: TGTGCCAGCAGCGTTGGACAGGAGACCTACGAGCAGTACTTC. Translation gives CASSVGQETYEQYF.

V usage is TRBV5-1 and J usage is TRBJ2-7, with 7 nucleotides matching TRBD1. J gave up 2 bases and V 4 bases, and 6 bases lay outside the gene matches. Germline V lookup: CDR1 SGHRS, CDR2 YFSETQ. This CDR3 has 14 amino acids. CDR3 in DNA: TGCGCCAGCAGCACCCGACAGGGAACCTACGAGCAGTACTTC. Translating gives CASSTRQGTYEQYF. Using reference TRBV5-1 and TRBJ2-7 for the parts outside the CDR3, the full variable domain is KAGVTQTPRYLIKTRGQQVTLSCSPISGHRSVSWYQQTPGQGLQFLFEYFSETQRNKGNFPGRFSGRQFSNSRSEMNVSTLELGDSALYLCASSTRQGTYEQYFGPGTRLTVT.

This clone turned up a few times. The rearrangement links TRBV28 to TRBJ2-7; TRBD1 might be the D (5 bases). Per the germline V gene, CDR1 is MDHEN and CDR2 is SYDVKM. The CDR3 sequence is 15 residues long. Trimming cost V 5 bases and J 0 bases, with 14 bases left between them. The CDR3 loop is CASSTTGSSSYEQYF. In DNA, the CDR3 is TGTGCCAGCAGTACAACAGGTTCTAGCTCCTACGAGCAGTACTTC. Variable domain in full (rest from reference TRBV28 and TRBJ2-7): DVKVTQSSRYLVKRTGEKVFLECVQDMDHENMFWYRQDPGLGLRLIYFSYDVKMKEKGDIPEGYSVSREKKERFSLILESASTNQTSMYLCASSTTGSSSYEQYFGPGTRLTVT.

The chain carries TRBV5-1 and TRBJ1-2; D not certain. The CDR3 loop spans 14 amino acids. Germline values: CDR1 SGHRS, CDR2 YFSETQ. Trimming removed 1 base at V and 4 bases at J, with 11 bases between. This CDR3 reads CASSLSPNTYGYTF. The CDR3, as DNA: TGCGCCAGCAGCTTGAGCCCGAATACCTATGGCTACACCTTC.

The sample holds a few counts of this clone. V and J are TRBV28 and TRBJ2-1; D might be TRBD1 (5 bases). V lost 6 bases and J lost 14, with 14 bases in between. The CDR3 covers 11 residues. Germline values: CDR1 MDHEN, CDR2 SYDVKM. The CDR3 protein is CASSLGQGKFF. The CDR3 nucleotides are TGTGCCAGCAGCTTGGGGCAGGGCAAGTTCTTC.

This clone has only a few counts. The CDR3 reads CASRGTAEGYEQYF. The CDR3, as DNA: TGTGCCAGCAGGGGGACGGCGGAGGGCTACGAGCAGTACTTC. The genes are TRBV28 and TRBJ2-7; TRBD2 might be the D (6 bases). This CDR3 has 14 amino acids. V was clipped by 6 bases and J by 3 bases, with 15 bases between them. CDR1 is MDHEN and CDR2 is SYDVKM in the germline V gene.

This clone has more than one count but fewer than ten. The gene calls are TRBV14 and TRBJ2-7; 13 bases agree with TRBD2. The CDR3 has 15 residues. Looked up from germline, CDR1 is SGHDN and CDR2 is FVKESK. V trimming: 2 bases; J trimming: 7 bases; junction bases outside the gene matches: 5. The CDR3 DNA is TGTGCCAGCAGCCAACCGGGACTAGCGGGATCAGAGCAGTACTTC. Translated, it gives CASSQPGLAGSEQYF. The variable domain in full, with the rest retrieved from reference TRBV14 and TRBJ2-7, is EAGVTQFPSHSVIEKGQTVTLRCDPISGHDNLYWYRRVMGKEIKFLLHFVKESKQDESGMPNNRFLAERTGGTYSTLKVQPAELEDSGVYFCASSQPGLAGSEQYFGPGTRLTVT.

The rearrangement links TRBV30 to TRBJ1-2, with D tentatively TRBD1 (6 bases). In germline, CDR1 is GTSNPN, CDR2 SVGIG (reference sequence). The CDR3 has 13 amino acids. The V and J ends lost 3 bases and 5 bases respectively, with 13 bases between them. CDR3 DNA sequence: TGTGCCTGGAGATGGTCAGGGGAATATGGCTACACCTTC. This codes for CAWRWSGEYGYTF.

The chain links TRBV6-6 to TRBJ2-5, with D maybe TRBD1 (6 bases). The CDR3 runs to 15 residues. Germline CDR1 and CDR2: MNHNY and SVGAGI (reference sequence). Trimming cost V 2 bases and J 0 bases, with 10 bases left between them. The CDR3 spells CASSYGQGNQETQYF. The CDR3 DNA reads as TGTGCCAGCAGTTACGGCCAGGGGAACCAAGAGACCCAGTACTTC.

This clone has more than one count but fewer than ten. The CDR3 is CASSFREHGELFF. DNA of the CDR3: TGTGCCAGCAGCTTCCGGGAGCACGGGGAGCTGTTTTTT. V and J are TRBV7-9 and TRBJ2-2; D is possibly TRBD2 (6 bases). Per germline, CDR1 SEHNR and CDR2 FQNEAQ (reference sequence). The ends were cut back, 3 bases at V and 7 bases at J, with 9 bases in the middle. The CDR3 extends over 13 amino acids.

This clone showed up just a few times. The junction does not match germline at one end; this may be a read error. The chain employs TRBV28 and TRBJ1-2; no reliable D call. Germline CDR1 MDHEN, CDR2 SYDVKM. The CDR3 is 9 amino acids. CDR3 nucleotides: TGTGCCAGCAGTTTCCCGGTGTTCTTC. Protein: CASSFPVFF.

V is TRBV4-3 and J is TRBJ1-3; D might be TRBD1 (6 bases). Trimming shortened V by 5 bases and J by 2 bases, and 10 bases separated the two germline ends. Germline V gene sequence: CDR1 LGHNA, CDR2 YSLEER. This CDR3 is built from 14 residues. The CDR3 is CASSLTGPGNTIYF. The CDR3 DNA reads TGCGCCAGCAGCTTGACAGGCCCTGGAAACACCATATATTTT.

The DNA of the CDR3 is TGTGCCAGCAGAAGACCGGGGACTAACACTGAAGCTTTCTTT. It translates to CASRRPGTNTEAFF. The chain is built from TRBV28 and TRBJ1-1; D possibly corresponds to TRBD1 (5 bases). V was shortened by 6 bases and J by 2 bases, with 13 bases between the two germline ends. Germline V lookup: CDR1 MDHEN, CDR2 SYDVKM. The CDR3 spans 14 residues.

The sample holds a few counts of this clone. This chain uses TRBV2 with TRBJ1-2, with unresolved D. Trimming took 4 bases from V and 4 from J, leaving 13 bases between them. CDR3 size: 14 residues. CDR1 and CDR2 (germline): SNHLY, FYNNEI. The CDR3 nucleotides read TGTGCCAGCAGTGGTTTCCAGGCCGCCTATGGCTACACCTTC. Translating it yields CASSGFQAAYGYTF.

V usage is TRBV25-1 and J usage is TRBJ1-5, with a weak D call TRBD1 (5 bases). Germline V gene lookup returns CDR1 MGHDK and CDR2 SYGVNS. The germline V and J ends were trimmed by 3 bases and 6 bases, with 9 bases remaining between them. The CDR3 is 13 residues long. CDR3 loop: CASSDREGQPQHF. DNA of the CDR3: TGTGCCAGCAGTGACAGGGAGGGTCAGCCCCAGCATTTT.

For this clone: The same CDR3 also results from other DNA sequences found in this sample. The J gene is TRBJ2-7, the V gene TRBV18; TRBD1 matches at 7 bases. Looked up from germline, CDR1 is KGHSH and CDR2 is LQKENI. The junction had 0 bases not matched to a gene; V was cut back by 1 base and J by 3 bases. CDR3 length equals 13 residues. The CDR3 loop is CASSPRDSYEQYF. The CDR3, as DNA: TGTGCCAGCTCACCACGGGACAGCTACGAGCAGTACTTC.

This chain uses TRBV4-1 with TRBJ2-7; no definite D call. The germline gives CDR1 MGHRA, CDR2 YSYEKL. The CDR3 spans 11 residues. V shed 7 bases and J shed 3 bases, with 7 bases lying between them. The CDR3 nucleotides are TGCGCCAGCACCTTCGGCTACGAGCAGTACTTC. Translated, it gives CASTFGYEQYF.

This clone has more than one count but fewer than ten. In DNA, the CDR3 is TGTGCCAGCAGCTTAGGGACATCTCAAGAGACCCAGTACTTC. It encodes CASSLGTSQETQYF. The gene calls are TRBV11-2 and TRBJ2-5, with a tentative D call TRBD1 (5 bases). Trimming stripped 1 base from V and 2 bases from J, with 8 bases between. This CDR3 is built from 14 residues. The germline V gene has CDR1 SGHAT and CDR2 FQNNGV.

The chain joins TRBV7-9 to TRBJ1-2; D is perhaps TRBD1 (5 bases). The CDR3 runs 14 residues. Trimming stripped 3 bases from V and 8 bases from J, with 16 bases between. Germline CDR1 is SEHNR and CDR2 is FQNEAQ (reference sequence). The CDR3 protein is CASSFGGTYDGYTF. The CDR3 nucleotides read TGTGCCAGCAGCTTTGGAGGGACGTATGACGGCTACACCTTC.

The CDR3 coding sequence is TGCAGCGTGTGGAGGGTGGGTGGTACGCAGTATTTT. Translated: CSVWRVGGTQYF. The chain combines TRBV29-1 with TRBJ2-3; a possible D gene is TRBD2 (6 bases). V lost 6 bases, J lost 8 bases, and 15 bases lay in between. CDR1 and CDR2 from the germline V gene are SQVTM and ANQGSEA. The CDR3 has 12 residues.